A selection of T cell receptor beta chains follows, all from one sample in a study of regulatory T cells in long-lasting Graves disease. In TCRdb, the multiplex PCR reads were re-called with MiXCR into one record per CDR3 protein. Of hundreds of thousands of distinct CDR3 sequences listed, around 19% were seen once; the top ten hold just under 30%. Sequences were derived from peripheral blood mononuclear cells (PBMCs), sampled when the disease was refractory, from a patient treated with antithyroid drugs. The source is a female donor with Graves disease. Both conserved end residues are part of each CDR3. D genes are given only for firm matches. Only part of the rows carry a size: once, few, many, or a class if the clone is expanded.

j_call	v_call	d_call	clone_size	cdr3_aa	cdr3_nt
TRBJ2-7	TRBV7-9	.	.	CASTPNRVPNYEQYF	TGTGCCAGCACCCCGAACAGGGTCCCTAACTACGAGCAGTACTTC
TRBJ2-4	TRBV27	TRBD2	many	CASSPLRGGGVNIQYF	TGTGCCAGCAGCCCCCTCCGGGGCGGGGGGGTAAACATTCAGTACTTC
TRBJ1-1	TRBV12-5	.	many	CASGSSYRPEAFF	TGTGCTAGTGGTTCCAGTTACAGACCTGAAGCTTTCTTT
TRBJ2-7	TRBV11-2	TRBD2	few	CASSLVPYSGRASYEQYF	TGTGCCAGCAGCTTAGTTCCCTATAGCGGGAGGGCCTCCTACGAGCAGTACTTC
TRBJ1-2	TRBV27	.	many	CASSPDMNGYTF	TGTGCCAGCAGTCCCGACATGAATGGCTACACCTTC
TRBJ2-7	TRBV6-1	TRBD1	many	CASRTDRAGYEQYF	TGTGCCAGCAGGACGGACAGGGCGGGCTACGAGCAGTACTTC
TRBJ1-1	TRBV6-1	.	.	CASITGVNTEAFF	TGTGCCAGCATAACGGGGGTGAACACTGAAGCTTTCTTT
TRBJ2-3	TRBV9	TRBD2	few	CASSVARTSGPYNTDTQYF	TGTGCCAGCAGCGTAGCGCGGACTAGCGGCCCCTACAACACAGATACGCAGTATTTT
TRBJ2-7	TRBV5-1	.	many	CASSLVSRGVRGYEQYF	TGCGCCAGCAGCTTGGTTTCCAGGGGGGTAAGGGGCTACGAGCAGTACTTC
TRBJ1-5	TRBV5-5	TRBD1	.	CASSFYPGQGFFGNQPQHF	TGTGCCAGCAGCTTTTATCCGGGACAGGGATTCTTCGGCAATCAGCCCCAGCATTTT
TRBJ1-1	TRBV19	TRBD1	few	CASSPRPGTGIEAFF	TGTGCCAGTAGTCCTCGTCCCGGGACAGGGATTGAAGCTTTCTTT
TRBJ1-5	TRBV20-1	TRBD1	few	CSAHVNGQGFNQPQHF	TGCAGTGCTCACGTTAATGGACAGGGTTTCAATCAGCCCCAGCATTTT
TRBJ2-5	TRBV30	.	many	CAWSVVAGKNQETQYF	TGTGCCTGGAGTGTTGTGGCAGGGAAGAACCAAGAGACCCAGTACTTC
TRBJ1-2	TRBV6-5	.	many	CASSSPGPSNGYTF	TGTGCCAGCAGTTCCCCGGGACCAAGCAATGGCTACACCTTC
TRBJ1-1	TRBV28	.	.	CASTSWGAEAFF	TGTGCCAGCACCTCCTGGGGGGCTGAAGCTTTCTTT
TRBJ1-6	TRBV7-9	.	few	CASSLQQGSPLHF	TGTGCCAGCAGCTTACAGCAGGGTTCACCCCTCCACTTT
TRBJ1-6	TRBV30	.	many	CAWSYAVSPLHF	TGTGCCTGGAGTTATGCCGTCTCACCCCTCCACTTT
TRBJ2-3	TRBV7-3	TRBD2	.	CASSLRGGQDTQYF	TGTGCCAGCAGCTTGCGCGGGGGGCAAGATACGCAGTATTTT
TRBJ2-5	TRBV3-1	TRBD2	.	CASSGPRGAQYF	TGTGCCAGCAGTGGGCCCCGGGGGGCCCAGTACTTC
TRBJ2-5	TRBV7-9	.	.	CASSFVLFVEETQYF	TGTGCCAGCAGCTTCGTGCTGTTCGTTGAAGAGACCCAGTACTTC
TRBJ2-5	TRBV2	TRBD2	many	CASNNLAGGPGAQETQYF	TGTGCCAGCAATAATTTAGCGGGAGGGCCGGGGGCCCAAGAGACCCAGTACTTC
TRBJ1-1	TRBV7-8	TRBD1	.	CASSLRRGPTEAFF	TGTGCCAGCAGCCTTCGCAGGGGGCCCACTGAAGCTTTCTTT
TRBJ2-7	TRBV6-1	.	.	CASSGLVLAGEQYF	TGTGCCAGCAGTGGATTGGTTTTGGCGGGCGAGCAGTACTTC
TRBJ1-1	TRBV6-1	TRBD1	.	CASKADRGLTEAFF	TGTGCCAGCAAAGCGGACAGGGGACTGACTGAAGCTTTCTTT
TRBJ2-5	TRBV28	.	many	CASSPAPGLQETQYF	TGTGCCAGCAGTCCCGCCCCCGGGCTTCAAGAGACCCAGTACTTC
TRBJ2-2	TRBV11-2	.	many	CASSLARKDSLIPNTGELFF	TGTGCCAGCAGCTTAGCGCGGAAGGACAGCCTGATTCCGAACACCGGGGAGCTGTTTTTT
TRBJ1-2	TRBV18	.	many	CASSPGTSANYGYTF	TGTGCCAGCTCACCTGGGACATCGGCTAACTATGGCTACACCTTC
TRBJ2-7	TRBV5-1	TRBD1	.	CASSPTGSAYEQYF	TGCGCCAGCAGCCCGACAGGGTCAGCCTACGAGCAGTACTTC
TRBJ1-3	TRBV11-3	.	.	CASNFGRGYGNTIYF	TGTGCCAGCAACTTTGGACGGGGCTATGGAAACACCATATATTTT
TRBJ1-1	TRBV30	.	.	CAWTVMRGTEAFF	TGTGCCTGGACCGTCATGAGGGGGACTGAAGCTTTCTTT
TRBJ2-3	TRBV12-3/TRBV12-4	.	.	CASTNRDSTDTQYF	TGTGCCAGCACCAACCGGGACTCCACAGATACGCAGTATTTT
TRBJ2-7	TRBV7-9	TRBD1	.	CASSISPRTGSYEQYF	TGTGCCAGCAGCATATCTCCCAGGACAGGGTCCTACGAGCAGTACTTC
TRBJ1-6	TRBV18	.	.	CASSGSWGAGAQDSPLHF	TGTGCCAGCTCAGGCTCGTGGGGGGCGGGAGCCCAAGATTCACCCCTCCACTTT
TRBJ1-1	TRBV10-3	.	.	CAIRPGGGTEAFF	TGTGCCATCAGGCCGGGCGGGGGGACTGAAGCTTTCTTT
TRBJ1-1	TRBV18	.	many	CASSPPVATLEAFF	TGTGCCAGCTCACCACCGGTGGCGACGCTTGAAGCTTTCTTT
TRBJ2-5	TRBV29-1	.	.	CSVSGLPTNQETQYF	TGCAGCGTTTCCGGACTACCCACAAACCAAGAGACCCAGTACTTC
TRBJ2-1	TRBV7-8	.	.	CASSLEVHRPRVDEQFF	TGTGCCAGCAGCTTAGAGGTCCATCGCCCAAGAGTGGATGAGCAGTTCTTC
TRBJ2-3	TRBV2	.	.	CASRVILDTQYF	TGTGCCAGCAGAGTTATTTTGGATACGCAGTATTTT
TRBJ1-4	TRBV6-2/TRBV6-3	.	few	CASREDILDEKLFF	TGTGCCAGCAGAGAGGATATTCTGGATGAAAAACTGTTTTTT
TRBJ1-3	TRBV4-3	TRBD1	once	CASSQETGAGNTIYF	TGCGCCAGCAGCCAAGAAACAGGGGCTGGAAACACCATATATTTT
TRBJ2-5	TRBV15	.	.	CATSSLVGETQYF	TGTGCCACCAGCAGCCTCGTTGGAGAGACCCAGTACTTC
TRBJ2-5	TRBV24-1	.	many	CATSDTVWGEETQYF	TGTGCCACCAGTGATACCGTTTGGGGGGAAGAGACCCAGTACTTC
TRBJ2-2	TRBV18	.	many	CASSPSILNTGELFF	TGTGCCAGCTCACCGTCGATCTTAAACACCGGGGAGCTGTTTTTT
TRBJ1-1	TRBV19	.	many	CASSNLRNTEAFF	TGTGCCAGTAGTAATCTTCGGAACACTGAAGCTTTCTTT
TRBJ2-4	TRBV2	.	few	CASSLRAAKNIQYF	TGTGCCAGCAGTCTTAGAGCGGCCAAAAACATTCAGTACTTC
TRBJ1-4	TRBV4-1	.	.	CASSQVVGSNEKLFF	TGCGCCAGCAGCCAAGTCGTAGGTTCTAATGAAAAACTGTTTTTT
TRBJ1-1	TRBV12-3/TRBV12-4	.	many	CASSYSRVEAFF	TGTGCCAGCAGTTACTCACGAGTTGAAGCTTTCTTT
TRBJ1-2	TRBV11-2	TRBD1	many	CASSSEIRTGRRGYTF	TGTGCCAGCAGCTCCGAAATAAGGACAGGACGTCGGGGCTACACCTTC
TRBJ2-7	TRBV6-5	.	many	CASSLYRNYEQYF	TGTGCCAGCAGTTTATACAGGAACTACGAGCAGTACTTC
TRBJ1-1	TRBV20-1	.	many	CSARPGSFDTEAFF	TGCAGTGCTAGGCCGGGATCCTTTGACACTGAAGCTTTCTTT
TRBJ2-7	TRBV4-2	.	once	CASSPQTGLYEQYF	TGTGCCAGCAGCCCTCAAACAGGGCTCTACGAGCAGTACTTC
TRBJ2-5	TRBV6-1	.	many	CASSDSVGVGETQYF	TGTGCCAGCAGCGATTCCGTTGGGGTGGGAGAGACCCAGTACTTC
TRBJ2-3	TRBV12-3/TRBV12-4	TRBD2	.	CASSLPSGTDTQYF	TGTGCCAGCAGTTTGCCTAGCGGGACAGATACGCAGTATTTT
TRBJ1-6	TRBV11-2	.	many	CASSSAPSPWGGPNSPLHF	TGTGCCAGCAGCTCCGCTCCCTCCCCCTGGGGGGGACCTAATTCACCCCTCCACTTT
TRBJ2-2	TRBV20-1	.	many	CSARAYGELFF	TGCAGTGCTAGAGCATACGGGGAGCTGTTTTTT
TRBJ1-6	TRBV20-1	TRBD1	many	CSARARDSNSPLHF	TGCAGTGCTAGAGCGAGGGACAGTAATTCACCCCTCCACTTT
TRBJ1-4	TRBV14	TRBD1	.	CASSKYTGARNEKLFF	TGTGCCAGCAGCAAATACACAGGGGCGCGGAATGAAAAACTGTTTTTT
TRBJ2-2	TRBV7-2	TRBD1	.	CASSPRTGSGELFF	TGTGCCAGCAGCCCCCGGACAGGGTCCGGGGAGCTGTTTTTT
TRBJ2-7	TRBV28	.	many	CASTNGAAIYEQYF	TGTGCCAGCACCAACGGGGCAGCTATCTACGAGCAGTACTTC
TRBJ2-2	TRBV5-1	.	once	CASSAGPMNTGELFF	TGCGCCAGCAGCGCGGGACCCATGAACACCGGGGAGCTGTTTTTT